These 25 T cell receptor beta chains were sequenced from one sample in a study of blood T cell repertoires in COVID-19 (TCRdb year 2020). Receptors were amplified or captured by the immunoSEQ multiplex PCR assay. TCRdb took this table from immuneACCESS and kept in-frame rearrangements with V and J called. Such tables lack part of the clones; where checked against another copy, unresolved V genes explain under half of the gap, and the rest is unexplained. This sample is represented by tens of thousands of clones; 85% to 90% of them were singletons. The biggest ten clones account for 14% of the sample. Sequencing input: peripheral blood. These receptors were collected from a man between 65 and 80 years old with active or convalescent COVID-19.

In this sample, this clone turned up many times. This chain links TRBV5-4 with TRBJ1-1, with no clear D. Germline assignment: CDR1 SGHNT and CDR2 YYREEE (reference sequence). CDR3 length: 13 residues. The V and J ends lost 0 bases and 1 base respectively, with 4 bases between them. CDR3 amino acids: CASSLAGNTEAFF. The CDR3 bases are TGTGCCAGCAGCTTGGCGGGGAACACTGAAGCTTTCTTT. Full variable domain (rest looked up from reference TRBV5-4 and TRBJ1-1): ETGVTQSPTHLIKTRGQQVTLRCSSQSGHNTVSWYQQALGQGPQFIFQYYREEENGRGNFPPRFSGLQFPNYSSELNVNALELDDSALYLCASSLAGNTEAFFGQGTRLTVV.

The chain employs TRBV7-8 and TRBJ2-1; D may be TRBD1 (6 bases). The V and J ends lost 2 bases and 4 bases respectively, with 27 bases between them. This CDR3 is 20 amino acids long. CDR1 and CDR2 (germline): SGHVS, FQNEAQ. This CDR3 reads CASSLRQRTVPLTPYNEQFF. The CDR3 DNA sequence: TGTGCCAGCAGCTTAAGGCAAAGGACAGTCCCACTAACTCCTTACAATGAGCAGTTCTTC.

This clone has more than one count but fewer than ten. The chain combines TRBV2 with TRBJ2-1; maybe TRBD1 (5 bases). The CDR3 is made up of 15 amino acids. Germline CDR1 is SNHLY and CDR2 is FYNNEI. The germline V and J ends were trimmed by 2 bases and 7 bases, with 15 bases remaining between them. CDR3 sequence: CASSEQGPLGNEQFF. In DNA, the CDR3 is TGTGCCAGCAGTGAACAGGGCCCTTTGGGGAATGAGCAGTTCTTC.

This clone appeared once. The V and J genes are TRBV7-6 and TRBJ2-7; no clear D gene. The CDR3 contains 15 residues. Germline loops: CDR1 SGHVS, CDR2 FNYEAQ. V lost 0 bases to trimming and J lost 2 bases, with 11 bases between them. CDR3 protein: CASSLAPVSAYEQYF. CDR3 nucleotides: TGTGCCAGCAGCTTAGCCCCGGTCAGCGCCTACGAGCAGTACTTC.

The CDR3 bases are TGTGCCAGCACCACGCCGCAGATCTCCTACAATGAGCAGTTCTTC. Its protein is CASTTPQISYNEQFF. The chain recombines TRBV28 with TRBJ2-1; D gene ambiguous. From germline, CDR1 is MDHEN and CDR2 SYDVKM. The length of the CDR3 is 15 residues. V lost 7 bases to trimming and J lost 0 bases, with 13 bases between them.

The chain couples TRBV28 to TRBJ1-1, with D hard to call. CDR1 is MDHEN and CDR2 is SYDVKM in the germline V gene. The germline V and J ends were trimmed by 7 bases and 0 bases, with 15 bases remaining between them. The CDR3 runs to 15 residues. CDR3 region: CASTLPGQMNTEAFF. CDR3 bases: TGTGCCAGCACCCTTCCAGGCCAGATGAACACTGAAGCTTTCTTT.

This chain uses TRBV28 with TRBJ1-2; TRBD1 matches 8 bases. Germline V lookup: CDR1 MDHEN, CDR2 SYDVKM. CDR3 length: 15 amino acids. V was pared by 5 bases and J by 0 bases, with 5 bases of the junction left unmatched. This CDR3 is CASSVPGQANYGYTF. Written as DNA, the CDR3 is TGTGCCAGCAGTGTCCCGGGACAGGCTAACTATGGCTACACCTTC.

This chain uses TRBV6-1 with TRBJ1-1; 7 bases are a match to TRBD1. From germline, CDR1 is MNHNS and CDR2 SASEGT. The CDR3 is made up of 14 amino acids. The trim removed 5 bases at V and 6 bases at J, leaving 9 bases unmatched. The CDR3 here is CASSYREGAAEAFF. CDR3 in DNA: TGTGCCAGCAGTTATCGAGAGGGGGCTGCTGAAGCTTTCTTT.

The CDR3 sequence is CASSGTSGPSSYNEQFF. The DNA for the CDR3 is TGTGCCAGCAGCGGGACTAGCGGCCCGAGCTCCTACAATGAGCAGTTCTTC. The rearrangement joins TRBV6-2 or TRBV6-3 to TRBJ2-1; 11 nucleotides align to TRBD2. Trimming removed 6 bases from V and 0 bases from J; junction bases left unmatched: 7. CDR1 MNHEY and CDR2 SVGEGT come from the germline V gene. The CDR3 has 17 amino acids.

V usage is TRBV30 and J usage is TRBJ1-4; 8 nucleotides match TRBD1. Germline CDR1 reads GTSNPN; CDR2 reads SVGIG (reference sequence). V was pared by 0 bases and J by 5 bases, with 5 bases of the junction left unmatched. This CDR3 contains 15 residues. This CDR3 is CAWSVRGTGNEKLFF. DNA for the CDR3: TGTGCCTGGAGTGTACGCGGGACAGGCAATGAAAAACTGTTTTTT.

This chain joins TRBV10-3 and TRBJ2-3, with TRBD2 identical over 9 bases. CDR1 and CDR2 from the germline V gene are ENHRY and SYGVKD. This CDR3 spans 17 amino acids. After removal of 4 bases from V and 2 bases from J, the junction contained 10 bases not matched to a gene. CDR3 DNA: TGTGCCATCAGTGGGCGTAGCGGGAGTGCCGACACAGATACGCAGTATTTT. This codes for CAISGRSGSADTDTQYF.

CDR3 region: CASSDFLPRVNYGYTF. For the CDR3, the DNA is TGTGCCAGCAGTGACTTCCTACCCAGGGTAAACTATGGCTACACCTTC. The chain couples TRBV6-4 to TRBJ1-2, with D perhaps matching TRBD1 (5 bases). CDR1 is MRHNA, CDR2 SNTAGT, per germline. Trimming took off 1 base at V and 2 bases at J, with 14 bases between the two ends. This CDR3 has 16 residues.

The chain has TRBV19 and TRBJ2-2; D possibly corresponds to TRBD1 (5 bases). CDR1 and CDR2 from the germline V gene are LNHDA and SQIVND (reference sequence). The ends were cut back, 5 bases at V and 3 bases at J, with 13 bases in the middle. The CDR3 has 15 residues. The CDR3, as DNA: TGTGCCAGTAGTCCTCAGGGATCATACACCGGGGAGCTGTTTTTT. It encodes CASSPQGSYTGELFF.

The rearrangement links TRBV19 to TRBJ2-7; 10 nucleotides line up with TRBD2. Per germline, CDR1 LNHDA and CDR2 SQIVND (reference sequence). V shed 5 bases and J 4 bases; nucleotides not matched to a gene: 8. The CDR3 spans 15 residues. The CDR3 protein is CASSVAASGSYEQYF. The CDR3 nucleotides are TGTGCCAGTAGTGTCGCGGCTAGCGGGAGTTACGAGCAGTACTTC.

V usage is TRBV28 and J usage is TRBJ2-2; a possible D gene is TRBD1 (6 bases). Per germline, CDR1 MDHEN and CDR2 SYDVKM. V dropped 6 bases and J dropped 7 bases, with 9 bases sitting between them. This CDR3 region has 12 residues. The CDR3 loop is CASRQGDGELFF. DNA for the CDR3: TGTGCCAGCAGACAGGGTGACGGGGAGCTGTTTTTT.

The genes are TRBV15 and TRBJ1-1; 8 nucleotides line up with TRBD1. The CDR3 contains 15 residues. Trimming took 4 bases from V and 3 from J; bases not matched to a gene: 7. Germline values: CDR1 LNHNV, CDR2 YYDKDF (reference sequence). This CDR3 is CATSNYRGSDTEAFF. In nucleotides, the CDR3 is TGTGCCACCAGCAATTACAGGGGGTCGGACACTGAAGCTTTCTTT.

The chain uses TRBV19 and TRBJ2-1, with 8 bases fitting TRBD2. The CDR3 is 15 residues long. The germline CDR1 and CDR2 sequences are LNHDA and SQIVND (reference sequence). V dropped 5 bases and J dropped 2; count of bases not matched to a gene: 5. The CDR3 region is CASSLGLEAYNEQFF. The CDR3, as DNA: TGTGCCAGTAGTTTGGGACTAGAAGCCTACAATGAGCAGTTCTTC.

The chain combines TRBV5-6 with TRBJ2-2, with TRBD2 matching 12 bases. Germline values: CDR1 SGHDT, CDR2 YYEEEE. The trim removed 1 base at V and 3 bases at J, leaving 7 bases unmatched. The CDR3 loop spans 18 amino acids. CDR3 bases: TGTGCCAGCAGCTTGTATACTAGCGGGAGGAGGGACACCGGGGAGCTGTTTTTT. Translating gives CASSLYTSGRRDTGELFF.

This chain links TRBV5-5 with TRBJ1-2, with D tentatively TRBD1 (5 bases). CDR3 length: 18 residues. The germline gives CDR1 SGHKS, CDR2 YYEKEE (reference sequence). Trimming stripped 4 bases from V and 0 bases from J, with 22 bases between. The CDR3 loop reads CASSLHTGFGRANYGYTF. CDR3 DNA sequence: TGTGCCAGCAGCCTACATACAGGTTTTGGTCGGGCTAACTATGGCTACACCTTC.

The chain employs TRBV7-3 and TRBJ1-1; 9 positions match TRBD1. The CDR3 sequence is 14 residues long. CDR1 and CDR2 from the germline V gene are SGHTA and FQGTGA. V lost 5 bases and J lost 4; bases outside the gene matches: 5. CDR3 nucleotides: TGTGCCAGCAGCATGGGACAGGGCCTCACTGAAGCTTTCTTT. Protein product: CASSMGQGLTEAFF.

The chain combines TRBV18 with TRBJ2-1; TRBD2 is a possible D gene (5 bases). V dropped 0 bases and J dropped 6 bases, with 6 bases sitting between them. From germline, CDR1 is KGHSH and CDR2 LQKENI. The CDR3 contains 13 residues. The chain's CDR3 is CASSPPRVNEQFF. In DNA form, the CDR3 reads TGTGCCAGCTCACCACCGAGGGTCAATGAGCAGTTCTTC.

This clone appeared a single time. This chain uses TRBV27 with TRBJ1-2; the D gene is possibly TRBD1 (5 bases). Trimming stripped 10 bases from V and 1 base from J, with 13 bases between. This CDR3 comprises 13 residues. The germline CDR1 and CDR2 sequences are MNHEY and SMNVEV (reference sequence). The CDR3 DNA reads TGTGCCACCTCCCGGGACTTTAACTATGGCTACACCTTC. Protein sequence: CATSRDFNYGYTF.

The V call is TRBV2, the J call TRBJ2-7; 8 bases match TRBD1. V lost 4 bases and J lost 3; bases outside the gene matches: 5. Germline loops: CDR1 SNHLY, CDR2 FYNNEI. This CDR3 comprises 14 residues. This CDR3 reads CASSGTGNLYEQYF. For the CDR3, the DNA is TGTGCCAGCAGTGGGACAGGGAACCTCTACGAGCAGTACTTC. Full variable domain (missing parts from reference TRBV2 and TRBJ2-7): EPEVTQTPSHQVTQMGQEVILRCVPISNHLYFYWYRQILGQKVEFLVSFYNNEISEKSEIFDDQFSVERPDGSNFTLKIRSTKLEDSAMYFCASSGTGNLYEQYFGPGTRLTVT.

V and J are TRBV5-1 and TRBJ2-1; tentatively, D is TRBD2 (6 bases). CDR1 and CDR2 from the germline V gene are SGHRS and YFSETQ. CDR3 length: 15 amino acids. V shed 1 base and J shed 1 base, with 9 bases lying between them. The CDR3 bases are TGCGCCAGCAGCTTGTTACGGGGGTCCTACAATGAGCAGTTCTTC. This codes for CASSLLRGSYNEQFF.

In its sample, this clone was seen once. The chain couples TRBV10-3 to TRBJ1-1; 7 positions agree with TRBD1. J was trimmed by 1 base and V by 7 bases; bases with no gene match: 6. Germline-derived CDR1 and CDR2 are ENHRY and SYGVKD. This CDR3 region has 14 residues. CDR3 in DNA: TGTGCCATCAAATCGGGACAGTCGAACACTGAAGCTTTCTTT. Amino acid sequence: CAIKSGQSNTEAFF.